These 3 T cell receptor beta chains originate from one sample sequenced in a study of control samples from healthy donors and cancer patients. The method was immunoSEQ multiplex PCR; TCRdb's version includes in-frame clones alone and lacks a portion of them. The sample lists fewer than 40,000 clones; approximately 93% were seen once. The sample taken for sequencing was blood. Every receptor here comes from a man in his sixties in good health.

This clone was picked up one time. The chain carries TRBV20-1 and TRBJ1-2; tentatively, D is TRBD1 (5 bases). This CDR3 has 11 residues. V was shortened by 3 bases and J by 8 bases, with 10 bases between the two germline ends. CDR1 is DFQATT and CDR2 is SNEGSKA in the germline V gene (reference sequence). The DNA of the CDR3 is TGCAGTGCTAGCGGGGGGAAAGGCTACACCTTC. Protein sequence: CSASGGKGYTF.

The CDR3 DNA follows: TGTGCCAGCAGCTTGGTTGGGGTGTATGGCTACACCTTC. Residues: CASSLVGVYGYTF. The rearrangement joins TRBV5-4 to TRBJ1-2; D remains unclear. The ends were cut back, 0 bases at V and 5 bases at J, with 8 bases in the middle. Germline CDR1 and CDR2: SGHNT and YYREEE (reference sequence). The CDR3 is 13 amino acids.

The chain links TRBV27 to TRBJ1-4, with TRBD1 as a possible D gene (5 bases). V lost 2 bases, J lost 8 bases, and 24 bases lay in between. There are 18 residues in the CDR3. CDR1 is MNHEY and CDR2 is SMNVEV in the germline V gene (reference sequence). The CDR3 is CASSLIRVGTAEEEKLFF. The CDR3 bases are TGTGCCAGCAGTTTAATAAGGGTCGGGACGGCAGAGGAAGAAAAACTGTTTTTT.